Reported below is one T cell receptor (beta chain). Antigen specificity is unknown. This specimen belongs to a study of T cell responses to AZD1222 COVID-19 vaccine. Study-wide context: Recipients boosted at about 4 weeks or about 12 weeks are pooled.

Repertoires were generated with immunoSEQ multiplex PCR, while TCRdb's copy carries only in-frame clones and drops some. The repertoire has around 110,000 clones, approximately 86% of them found once; the top ten carry approximately 10%. Study conclusions and caveats: It should be noted that donors were predominantly white British and more often female, and clonal diversity was possibly underestimated. Only 5 or 6 people who got AZD1222 tested seropositive at baseline.

The ends lost 4 bases at V and 3 bases at J; junction bases unmatched: 10. The CDR3 has 15 residues. The germline V gene has CDR1 SGHRS and CDR2 YFSETQ. The chain couples TRBV5-1 to TRBJ2-7; TRBD1 agrees at 7 bases. The sample in question was peripheral blood, obtained on day 0 of AZD1222 vaccination. The TCR originated in an adult in good health. The CDR3 is CASSRTGDPNYEQYF. DNA for the CDR3: TGCGCCAGCAGCCGGACAGGCGACCCAAACTACGAGCAGTACTTC.